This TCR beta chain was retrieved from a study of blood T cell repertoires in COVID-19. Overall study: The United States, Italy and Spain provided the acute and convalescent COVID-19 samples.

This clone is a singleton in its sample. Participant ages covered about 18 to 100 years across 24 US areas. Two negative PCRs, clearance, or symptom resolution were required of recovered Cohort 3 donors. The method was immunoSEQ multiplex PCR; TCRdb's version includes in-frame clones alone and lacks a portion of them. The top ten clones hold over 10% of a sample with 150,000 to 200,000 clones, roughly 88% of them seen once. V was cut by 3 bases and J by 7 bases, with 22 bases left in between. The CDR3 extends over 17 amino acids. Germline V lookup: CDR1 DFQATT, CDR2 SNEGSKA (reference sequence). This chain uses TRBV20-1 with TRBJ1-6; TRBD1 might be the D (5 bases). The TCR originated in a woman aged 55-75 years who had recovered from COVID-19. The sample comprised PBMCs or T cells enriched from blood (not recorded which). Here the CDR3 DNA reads TGCAGTGCTAGTAGCTCTAGTTTAGGGGTTGGGAATTCACCCCTCCACTTT. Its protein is CSASSSSLGVGNSPLHF.